This T cell receptor (beta chain) was captured in a study of blood T cell repertoires in COVID-19. Study information: Whether acute or convalescent, the COVID-19 samples came from the United States, Italy and Spain. T cells, B-cell-depleted T cells, or PBMCs supplied cDNA or gDNA.

Those enrolled in Seattle joined during active infection and were followed longitudinally afterward. In the study's own analysis: Researchers report that nucleated cell counts were estimated from reference gene primer amplification. Here immunoSEQ multiplex PCR was the method, and the copy in TCRdb shows in-frame clones only, minus some. The V and J calls and the clone size are those of that table, but D and trimming were determined from the DNA. Of 40,000 to 55,000 clones listed, around nine tenths are singletons. This sequence originates from a man aged 50-59 years with COVID-19, enrolled during active disease. Sequencing was performed on peripheral blood.

The CDR3 sequence: CASSLRRGMNTEAFF. CDR3 DNA sequence: TGTGCCAGCAGCTTGCGGAGGGGTATGAACACTGAAGCTTTCTTT. The chain is built from TRBV5-4 and TRBJ1-1, with D possibly TRBD1 on 5 matching bases. The V and J ends lost 1 base and 0 bases respectively, with 10 bases between them. CDR3 length: 15 amino acids. Germline V gives CDR1 SGHNT, CDR2 YYREEE (reference sequence).